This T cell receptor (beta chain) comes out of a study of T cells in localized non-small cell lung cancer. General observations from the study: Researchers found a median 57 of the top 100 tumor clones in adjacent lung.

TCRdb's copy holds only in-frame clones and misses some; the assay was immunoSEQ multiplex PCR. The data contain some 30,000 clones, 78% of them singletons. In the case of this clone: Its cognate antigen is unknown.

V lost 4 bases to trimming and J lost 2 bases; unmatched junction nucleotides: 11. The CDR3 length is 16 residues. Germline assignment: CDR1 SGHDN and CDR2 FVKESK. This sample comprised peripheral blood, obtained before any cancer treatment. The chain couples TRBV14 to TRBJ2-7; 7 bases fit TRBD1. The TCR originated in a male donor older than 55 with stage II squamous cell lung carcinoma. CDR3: CASSPPKTGYPYEQYF. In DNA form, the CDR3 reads TGTGCCAGCAGCCCACCTAAGACAGGGTACCCCTACGAGCAGTACTTC.